This T cell receptor beta chain is from a study of cytomegalovirus exposure and HLA in healthy donors. Study information: The 550 to 800 first-cohort repertoires and the 120 or so validation repertoires shared the same platform, a later analysis reported.

For this clone: Its antigen remains unknown.

Study results and caveats: Investigators reported 150 to 200 TCR beta chains as tied to cytomegalovirus. One later analysis, an examination of the 120 validation repertoires, found that first-cohort TCR clusters tended to co-occur in them.

The donors were members of the validation cohort, which comprised 90 to 150 subjects and was separate from the first cohort of 730 or so subjects. Method: immunoSEQ multiplex PCR; TCRdb's copy keeps in-frame clones and lacks some. This table has about 130,000 clones, nearly 90% appearing once. The clonotype was recovered from a woman aged 18-29 years in good health and CMV-seronegative. The sequenced sample was PBMCs.

The CDR3, as DNA: TGTGCCAGTAGTACTTACACAGGGGCCAATCAGCCCCAGCATTTT. Residues: CASSTYTGANQPQHF. The chain recombines TRBV19 with TRBJ1-5; 7 bases match TRBD1. The CDR3 has 15 residues. Per germline, CDR1 LNHDA and CDR2 SQIVND (reference sequence). J lost 3 bases, V lost 4 bases, and 6 bases had no gene match.